Listed below are T cell receptor beta chains from one sample, sequenced in a study of cytomegalovirus exposure and HLA in healthy donors. TCRdb's table, derived via immunoSEQ multiplex PCR, lists solely in-frame clones and lacks some. The repertoire holds roughly 120,000 clones, with roughly 8.6% as singletons. Sequenced material: PBMCs. The receptors derive from a woman aged 35 to 49 in good health and CMV-seropositive. The conserved cysteine and the conserved F or W are not part of the CDR3 here. Some rows have no size entry. The others give once, few or many, or a class for an expanded clone.

>.|TRBV6-5|TRBJ2-7
ASSSVAGGHRGEQY
>.|TRBV27|TRBJ2-7
ASSFTGSEQY
>few|TRBV7-6|TRBJ1-2
ASSLRAGEAIAYGYT
>few|TRBV27|TRBJ2-5
ASSLIATSGGHEETQY
>few|TRBV6-6|TRBJ2-1
ASSLDRDSYNEQF
>few|TRBV7-3|TRBJ2-1
ASSLTPDNEQF
>.|TRBV2|TRBJ1-5
ASSRTGGQPQH
>.|TRBV9|TRBJ1-2
ASSVRGYGYT
>.|TRBV28|TRBJ1-2
ASSLWSRRGYGYT
>.|TRBV18|TRBJ1-1
ASSPRTGRMNTEAF
>.|TRBV25-1|TRBJ1-2
ASSLTGYGYT
>few|TRBV6-5|.
ASRGGQGPSYEQY
>.|TRBV5-1|TRBJ2-5
ASSGVAGAPETQY
>.|TRBV7-7|TRBJ2-5
ASSLHYSTGGQETQY
>.|TRBV9|TRBJ1-2
ASSVAGRGPRGYT
>few|TRBV11-3|TRBJ2-4
ASSLGGNTWDIQY
>few|TRBV2|TRBJ2-7
ASRDREISYEQY
>.|TRBV18|TRBJ1-1
ASSPLTGGGEAF
>few|TRBV5-1|TRBJ2-7
ASSLEGTGLEQY
>.|TRBV6-1|TRBJ2-1
ASTMSTGVYEQF
>.|TRBV16|TRBJ1-2
ASSQPPGQGANYGYT
>.|TRBV7-3|TRBJ2-7
ASSLSGSSYEQY
>few|TRBV12-5|TRBJ1-4
ASGLGTGGGEKLF
>.|TRBV5-1|TRBJ2-7
ASSSTQGGPSEQY
>few|TRBV9|TRBJ2-3
ASSGGWGDTDTQY
>.|TRBV11-2|TRBJ2-5
ASSVFTGDQGTQY
>few|TRBV5-1|TRBJ2-1
ASSLASGPYNEQF
>.|TRBV5-1|TRBJ2-5
ASSSGAQETQY
>.|TRBV28|TRBJ1-2
ASGQTNYGYT
>few|TRBV19|TRBJ1-1
ASSMYSGETEAF
>.|TRBV2|TRBJ1-2
ASSADTSYGYT
>few|TRBV7-2|TRBJ2-7
ASSLGGDSAYEQY
>few|TRBV18|TRBJ1-2
ASSPQGQRYGYT
>few|TRBV2|TRBJ1-4
ASMQDRSEKLF
>few|TRBV5-8|TRBJ1-6
ASSLGTGWVNSPLH
>few|TRBV6-4|TRBJ2-1
ASSDSDNNEQF
>few|TRBV5-6|TRBJ1-1
ASSLGGGGGYTEAF